This is a list of T cell receptor beta chains from one sample in a study of cytomegalovirus exposure and HLA in healthy donors. Profiled with immunoSEQ multiplex PCR; TCRdb holds only in-frame clones, not every one. Altogether 60,000 to 75,000 clones are present, 85% to 90% being singletons, with the ten largest covering around a tenth. Sequencing input: PBMCs. Receptors were obtained from a female donor in good health and CMV-seronegative. Both conserved end residues are part of each CDR3. The D gene is left open where the match is weak. The size of a clone is reported for some rows only, either as once, few or many, or as a class for expanded clones.

d_gene: .; j_gene: TRBJ2-7; abundance: .; v_gene: TRBV6-1; CDR3nt: TGTGCCAGCAGTGAAAGGACGACAGGCTTGTACGAGCAGTACTTC; CDR3aa: CASSERTTGLYEQYF
d_gene: TRBD2; j_gene: TRBJ2-3; abundance: once; v_gene: TRBV5-5; CDR3nt: TGTGCCAGCAGCTTGGAAGCGGGGAGGAAAGATACGCAGTATTTT; CDR3aa: CASSLEAGRKDTQYF
d_gene: TRBD1; j_gene: TRBJ1-1; abundance: .; v_gene: TRBV6-5; CDR3nt: TGTGCCAGCAGTGGGGACAGAAGAATGAACACTGAAGCTTTCTTT; CDR3aa: CASSGDRRMNTEAFF
d_gene: TRBD2; j_gene: TRBJ2-2; abundance: .; v_gene: TRBV6-1; CDR3nt: TGTGCCAGCACCGGACTAGCGGGAGAATCCGGGGAGCTGTTTTTT; CDR3aa: CASTGLAGESGELFF
d_gene: TRBD2; j_gene: TRBJ2-1; abundance: .; v_gene: TRBV7-9; CDR3nt: TGTGCCAGCGCCGCCTCACAAACTAGCGGGAGAAGGTCCTACAATGAGCAGTTCTTC; CDR3aa: CASAASQTSGRRSYNEQFF
d_gene: .; j_gene: TRBJ1-1; abundance: few; v_gene: TRBV18; CDR3nt: TGTGCCAGCTCTATAGGGGAGAACACTGAAGCTTTCTTT; CDR3aa: CASSIGENTEAFF
d_gene: .; j_gene: TRBJ2-7; abundance: .; v_gene: TRBV7-9; CDR3nt: TGTTCCAGCAGCTTAAGGGCGGGCTACGAGCAGTACTTC; CDR3aa: CSSSLRAGYEQYF
d_gene: .; j_gene: TRBJ1-1; abundance: .; v_gene: TRBV9; CDR3nt: TGTGCCAGCAGCCCGGGGGACGTAACCTCTGCTTTCTTT; CDR3aa: CASSPGDVTSAFF
d_gene: TRBD2; j_gene: TRBJ2-2; abundance: .; v_gene: TRBV7-2; CDR3nt: TGTGCCAGCAGCTTAGTAGCTAGCGGAGGGCGGGCGGAGCTGTTTTTT; CDR3aa: CASSLVASGGRAELFF
d_gene: .; j_gene: TRBJ2-3; abundance: .; v_gene: TRBV27; CDR3nt: TGTGCCAGCAGTTTAGGAGGGAGTACAGATACGCAGTATTTT; CDR3aa: CASSLGGSTDTQYF
d_gene: .; j_gene: TRBJ2-7; abundance: .; v_gene: TRBV5-4; CDR3nt: TGTGCCAGCAGCTTTGGCTCCGGGGAGTACGAGCAGTACTTC; CDR3aa: CASSFGSGEYEQYF
d_gene: .; j_gene: TRBJ2-1; abundance: .; v_gene: TRBV29-1; CDR3nt: TGCAGCGCCGGAGGGGCTGGAACCTACAATGAGCAGTTCTTC; CDR3aa: CSAGGAGTYNEQFF
d_gene: .; j_gene: TRBJ2-1; abundance: .; v_gene: TRBV6-1; CDR3nt: TGTGCCAGCAGTAGGGGGTACGAGCAGTTCTTC; CDR3aa: CASSRGYEQFF
d_gene: TRBD2; j_gene: TRBJ2-5; abundance: .; v_gene: TRBV4-1; CDR3nt: TGCGCCAGCAGCCAAGGGCTAGCGGGGCGCGGCCGCCCTCAAGAGACCCAGTACTTC; CDR3aa: CASSQGLAGRGRPQETQYF
d_gene: TRBD1; j_gene: TRBJ2-2; abundance: .; v_gene: TRBV2; CDR3nt: TGTGCCAGCATCGGCGACAGGGAGTCCGGGGAGCTGTTTTTT; CDR3aa: CASIGDRESGELFF
d_gene: TRBD1; j_gene: TRBJ2-7; abundance: .; v_gene: TRBV28; CDR3nt: TGTGCCAGCAGTAGGGGACAGGGGGCGGTAGGATCCTACGAGCAGTACTTC; CDR3aa: CASSRGQGAVGSYEQYF
d_gene: TRBD1; j_gene: TRBJ1-4; abundance: .; v_gene: TRBV5-1; CDR3nt: TGCGCCAGCAGCTCCGTTGGAGGGGGCGTATCTAATGAAAAACTGTTTTTT; CDR3aa: CASSSVGGGVSNEKLFF
d_gene: .; j_gene: TRBJ2-1; abundance: once; v_gene: TRBV2; CDR3nt: TGTGCCAGCAGTGAATTCAGCTACAATGAGCAGTTCTTC; CDR3aa: CASSEFSYNEQFF
d_gene: TRBD2; j_gene: TRBJ2-1; abundance: .; v_gene: TRBV7-9; CDR3nt: TGTGCCAGCAGACCTATGGGGAGGGCGATCTCAGATGAGCAGTTCTTC; CDR3aa: CASRPMGRAISDEQFF
d_gene: TRBD1; j_gene: TRBJ2-4; abundance: .; v_gene: TRBV10-2; CDR3nt: TGCGCCAGCAGTGAGGGACAGGGGAGGAGGTCGACCAAAAACATTCAGTACTTC; CDR3aa: CASSEGQGRRSTKNIQYF
d_gene: TRBD2; j_gene: TRBJ2-3; abundance: .; v_gene: TRBV7-3; CDR3nt: TGTGCCAGCAGCCAAGCGGGGGGCTCAGATACGCAGTATTTT; CDR3aa: CASSQAGGSDTQYF
d_gene: TRBD1; j_gene: TRBJ1-2; abundance: .; v_gene: TRBV6-5; CDR3nt: TGTGCCAGCAGTAGGGGGGACAGGGTTGGTGGCTACACCTTC; CDR3aa: CASSRGDRVGGYTF
d_gene: .; j_gene: TRBJ2-3; abundance: .; v_gene: TRBV30; CDR3nt: TGTGCCTGGAGTGTTCCTATTATTTCTGGTACGCAGTATTTT; CDR3aa: CAWSVPIISGTQYF
d_gene: TRBD2; j_gene: TRBJ2-7; abundance: .; v_gene: TRBV5-1; CDR3nt: TGCGCCAGCAGCTATGGGGGGGGAGCCGAGCAGTACTTC; CDR3aa: CASSYGGGAEQYF
d_gene: TRBD2; j_gene: TRBJ2-5; abundance: .; v_gene: TRBV7-2; CDR3nt: TGTGCCAGCAGTTCGCAGCGGGGTGGGGCTCGATGGCAGTACTTC; CDR3aa: CASSSQRGGARWQYF
d_gene: TRBD1; j_gene: TRBJ1-2; abundance: .; v_gene: TRBV7-2; CDR3nt: TGTGCCAGCAGTAACCCCACGGACTTTTACAGGGGATTTGGCTACACCTTC; CDR3aa: CASSNPTDFYRGFGYTF
d_gene: TRBD1; j_gene: TRBJ1-1; abundance: .; v_gene: TRBV5-1; CDR3nt: TGCGCCAGCAGCCCCCGGACAGGAGGGGACACTGAAGCTTTCTTT; CDR3aa: CASSPRTGGDTEAFF
d_gene: TRBD2; j_gene: TRBJ2-7; abundance: .; v_gene: TRBV28; CDR3nt: TGTGCCAGCATGAAGTCTAGCGGAATCTACGAGCAGTACTTC; CDR3aa: CASMKSSGIYEQYF
d_gene: TRBD1; j_gene: TRBJ1-5; abundance: .; v_gene: TRBV2; CDR3nt: TGTGCCAGCAGCGCCACCCCGGGACAGCGGGCAGTCCTGCCCCAGCATTTT; CDR3aa: CASSATPGQRAVLPQHF
d_gene: TRBD1; j_gene: TRBJ2-1; abundance: .; v_gene: TRBV7-3; CDR3nt: TGTGCCAGCACCTCGGGACAGCCTTACAATGAGCAGTTCTTC; CDR3aa: CASTSGQPYNEQFF
d_gene: TRBD2; j_gene: TRBJ2-1; abundance: .; v_gene: TRBV18; CDR3nt: TGTGCCAGCTCACCCGGGGGGACTAGCGGGCTCTACAATGAGCAGTTCTTC; CDR3aa: CASSPGGTSGLYNEQFF
d_gene: .; j_gene: TRBJ1-2; abundance: .; v_gene: TRBV12-5; CDR3nt: TGTACCCCGGGCTATGGCTACACCTTC; CDR3aa: CTPGYGYTF
d_gene: TRBD1; j_gene: TRBJ2-1; abundance: .; v_gene: TRBV5-5; CDR3nt: TGTGCCAGCATCGAGACAGGGGGGGTCTACAATGAGCAGTTCTTC; CDR3aa: CASIETGGVYNEQFF
d_gene: TRBD2; j_gene: TRBJ2-1; abundance: .; v_gene: TRBV5-1; CDR3nt: TGCGCCAGCTCCTCCGGGACTAGCGGGCTGGGGTCCTACAATGAGCAGTTCTTC; CDR3aa: CASSSGTSGLGSYNEQFF
d_gene: TRBD1; j_gene: TRBJ2-3; abundance: once; v_gene: TRBV30; CDR3nt: TGTGCCTGGAGTCTTCCCCAGGGGACAGGGGGAACAGATACGCAGTATTTT; CDR3aa: CAWSLPQGTGGTDTQYF
d_gene: TRBD2; j_gene: TRBJ2-5; abundance: .; v_gene: TRBV6-5; CDR3nt: TGTGCCAGCAGTTACAGACTAGCGGGTCAAGAGACCCAGTACTTC; CDR3aa: CASSYRLAGQETQYF
d_gene: .; j_gene: TRBJ1-5; abundance: .; v_gene: TRBV30; CDR3nt: TGTGCCTGGCAACGTACAGGGTTCAATCAGCCCCAGCATTTT; CDR3aa: CAWQRTGFNQPQHF
d_gene: .; j_gene: TRBJ2-7; abundance: .; v_gene: TRBV6-1; CDR3nt: TGTGCCAGCACCCAACAGATCTCCTACGAGCAGTACTTC; CDR3aa: CASTQQISYEQYF
d_gene: .; j_gene: TRBJ2-2; abundance: .; v_gene: TRBV27; CDR3nt: TGTGCCAGCAGTCGGATGGGACTCACGAACACCGGGGAGCTGTTTTTT; CDR3aa: CASSRMGLTNTGELFF
d_gene: .; j_gene: TRBJ2-1; abundance: .; v_gene: TRBV11-2; CDR3nt: TGTGCCAGCAGCCCGCGCCCAGGGGACAATGAGCAGTTCTTC; CDR3aa: CASSPRPGDNEQFF
d_gene: TRBD1; j_gene: TRBJ1-6; abundance: few; v_gene: TRBV6-1; CDR3nt: TGTGCCAGCAGTGATAGGACAGGGGCCTTCAATTCACCCCTCCACTTT; CDR3aa: CASSDRTGAFNSPLHF
d_gene: .; j_gene: TRBJ2-7; abundance: .; v_gene: TRBV7-9; CDR3nt: TGTGCCAGCAGCTTATCGGGAATGAACGAGCAGTACTTC; CDR3aa: CASSLSGMNEQYF
d_gene: .; j_gene: TRBJ2-7; abundance: .; v_gene: TRBV5-1; CDR3nt: TGCGCCAGCAGCTTGGGGGTAGGGGCGCGGTCCTACGAGCAGTACTTC; CDR3aa: CASSLGVGARSYEQYF
d_gene: .; j_gene: TRBJ1-5; abundance: .; v_gene: TRBV21-1; CDR3nt: TGTGCCAGCAGCAGAAGGACAGGGGGCCTCTTCAATCAGCCCCAGCATTTT; CDR3aa: CASSRRTGGLFNQPQHF
d_gene: .; j_gene: TRBJ2-1; abundance: .; v_gene: TRBV5-6; CDR3nt: TGTGCCAGCAGCTTGAGTCGGTACGGCTCCTACAATGAGCAGTTCTTC; CDR3aa: CASSLSRYGSYNEQFF
d_gene: .; j_gene: TRBJ1-2; abundance: .; v_gene: TRBV27; CDR3nt: TGTGCCAGCACTGGAGAAGGCTATGGCTACACCTTC; CDR3aa: CASTGEGYGYTF
d_gene: .; j_gene: TRBJ1-4; abundance: .; v_gene: TRBV6-6; CDR3nt: TGTGCCAGCAGTTACTCTGGGGGGGTAGGGGAAAAACTGTTTTTT; CDR3aa: CASSYSGGVGEKLFF
d_gene: TRBD1; j_gene: TRBJ1-5; abundance: once; v_gene: TRBV28; CDR3nt: TGTGCCAGCAGACAGGACAGGGATTATAGCAATCAGCCCCAGCATTTT; CDR3aa: CASRQDRDYSNQPQHF